The source of this T cell receptor beta chain is a study of Ad26.COV2.S vaccination and SARS-CoV-2 variants. Across the study: The study gave Ad26.COV2.S intramuscularly, once or twice 56 days apart.

Sequencing used immunoSEQ multiplex PCR; TCRdb keeps in-frame clones, though not all of them. The sample consists of around 300,000 clones, about 85% of them appearing once. V lost 0 bases to trimming and J lost 6 bases, with 14 bases between them. Per germline, CDR1 LGHNA and CDR2 YNFKEQ. The CDR3 has 15 residues. General study points: Measures of TCR breadth and depth may have fallen short of total T cell responses. Post-vaccination breadth of spike-specific CD8+ and CD4+ T cell responses was reportedly substantial. Vaccinees and placebo recipients showed similar non-spike TCR breadth.

As concerns this clone: The target antigen is unknown.

Treatment noted: some 20 received Ad26.COV2.S at low or high dose, single or two shots; a few received placebo; per-sample allocation not given. Vaccine and placebo recipients were sampled on day 63 after the first injection. The chain employs TRBV4-2 and TRBJ1-1; no firm D call. This TCR derives from a person aged 18-60 years who received the Ad26.COV2.S COVID-19 vaccine or a placebo. The sample in question was peripheral blood, obtained in a trial of Ad26.COV2.S vaccine versus placebo. CDR3 sequence: CASSQDQLGQPEAFF. CDR3 nucleotide sequence: TGTGCCAGCAGCCAAGATCAATTAGGGCAGCCTGAAGCTTTCTTT.